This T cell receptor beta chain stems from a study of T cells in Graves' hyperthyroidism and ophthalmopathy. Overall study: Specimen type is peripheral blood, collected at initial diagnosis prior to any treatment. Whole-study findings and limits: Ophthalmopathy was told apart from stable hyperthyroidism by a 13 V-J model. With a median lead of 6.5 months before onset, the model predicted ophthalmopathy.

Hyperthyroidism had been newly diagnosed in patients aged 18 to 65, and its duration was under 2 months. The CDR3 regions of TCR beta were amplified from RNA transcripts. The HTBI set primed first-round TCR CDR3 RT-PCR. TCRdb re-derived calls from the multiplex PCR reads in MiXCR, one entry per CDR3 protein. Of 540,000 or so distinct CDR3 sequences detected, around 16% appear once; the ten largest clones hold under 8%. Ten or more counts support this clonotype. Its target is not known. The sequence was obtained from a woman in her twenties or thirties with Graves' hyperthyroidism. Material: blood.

CDR3: CASSRIAGGPGEQYF. The CDR3 nucleotides are TGCGCCAGCAGCCGAATAGCGGGAGGGCCGGGCGAGCAGTACTTC. The chain uses TRBV5-1 and TRBJ2-7; TRBD2 matches 11 bases. CDR1 SGHRS and CDR2 YFSETQ come from the germline V gene. The CDR3 consists of 15 residues. The trim removed 4 bases at V and 6 bases at J, leaving 9 bases unmatched.